The 32 T cell receptor beta chains presented below share a single source sample, sequenced in a study of response to subunit inactivated influenza vaccine. From the RT-PCR reads, TCRdb called clonotypes with MiXCR, one entry per CDR3 protein. The sample records roughly 760,000 distinct CDR3 sequences, around 20% being singletons. Here the sequenced sample was PBMCs from blood, taken 5 to 6 days after vaccination. The source is a middle-aged man who received an inactivated influenza vaccine.

V is TRBV20-1 and J is TRBJ2-1; the match to TRBD2 covers 12 bases. Germline lookup yields CDR1 DFQATT and CDR2 SNEGSKA (reference sequence). The CDR3 runs to 13 residues. Unmatched junction bases numbered 8, after V lost 5 bases and J lost 12 bases. The CDR3 bases are TGCAGTGCTCACCTAGCGGGGGGGCCGACGCAGTTCTTC. Protein product: CSAHLAGGPTQFF.

This clonotype has just a few counts. The chain employs TRBV12-3 or TRBV12-4 and TRBJ2-3; TRBD2 matches 7 bases. The length of the CDR3 is 13 residues. J lost 2 bases, V lost 8 bases, and 4 bases had no gene match. The CDR3 reads CASGGGDTDTQYF. As DNA, the CDR3 is TGTGCCAGCGGCGGGGGAGACACAGATACGCAGTATTTT.

This clonotype was recorded once. V is TRBV30 and J is TRBJ2-4, with D perhaps matching TRBD2 (6 bases). The CDR3 runs 13 residues. Trimming stripped 3 bases from V and 7 bases from J, with 13 bases between. The germline gives CDR1 GTSNPN, CDR2 SVGIG (reference sequence). Here the CDR3 DNA reads TGTGCCTGGAGCACTAGTCGGGGGAACATTCAGTACTTC. Protein sequence: CAWSTSRGNIQYF.

The chain links TRBV20-1 to TRBJ1-6, with no clear D. CDR3 size: 14 residues. Deletions cut 1 base from V and 5 bases from J, with 9 bases between. CDR1 is DFQATT, CDR2 SNEGSKA, per germline (reference sequence). CDR3: CSARGGQDNSPLHF. CDR3 nucleotides: TGCAGTGCTAGAGGTGGGCAGGATAATTCACCCCTCCACTTT.

This clonotype was counted at least ten times. This rearrangement joins TRBV5-6 to TRBJ2-7; 7 nucleotides line up with TRBD2. Trimming removed 2 bases from V and 5 bases from J; junction bases left unmatched: 10. Germline V lookup: CDR1 SGHDT, CDR2 YYEEEE. The CDR3 runs to 15 residues. This CDR3 is CASSFSPGLDNEQYF. In DNA, the CDR3 is TGTGCCAGCAGCTTCTCTCCCGGACTAGATAACGAGCAGTACTTC.

Only a few counts were recorded for this clonotype. This sequence joins TRBV28 and TRBJ2-2; 8 nucleotides agree with TRBD1. Germline-derived CDR1 and CDR2 are MDHEN and SYDVKM. The CDR3 is 16 amino acids. With V trimmed by 5 bases and J by 1 base, 6 bases remained unmatched. The CDR3 DNA reads as TGTGCCAGCAGTCCAGGGGGCGTGGGGAACACCGGGGAGCTGTTTTTT. As protein: CASSPGGVGNTGELFF.

V usage is TRBV10-3 and J usage is TRBJ2-7; D ambiguous. Germline CDR1 reads ENHRY; CDR2 reads SYGVKD. Trimming pared 4 bases from V and 7 bases from J, leaving 11 bases between. CDR3 size: 12 residues. The CDR3, as DNA: TGTGCCATCAGTGGTCTAGGTAAAGAGCAGTACTTC. Its translation is CAISGLGKEQYF.

This clonotype was seen more than once but under ten times. The rearrangement links TRBV5-1 to TRBJ2-3, with D possibly TRBD2 on 6 matching bases. The germline V and J ends were trimmed by 4 bases and 2 bases, with 11 bases remaining between them. This CDR3 comprises 14 residues. The V gene's germline CDR1 is SGHRS and CDR2 YFSETQ. For the CDR3, the DNA is TGCGCCAGCAGCCCAGGGACTTACACAGATACGCAGTATTTT. This codes for CASSPGTYTDTQYF.

The chain combines TRBV5-1 with TRBJ2-2; D remains unclear. Trimming left V 7 bases short and J 8 bases short, with 9 bases between. The germline CDR1 and CDR2 sequences are SGHRS and YFSETQ. The CDR3 consists of 11 residues. The CDR3 region has the DNA TGCGCCAGCCGCATTTCAGGGGAGCTGTTTTTT. Residues: CASRISGELFF.

Only a few counts were recorded for this clonotype. The genes are TRBV6-2 or TRBV6-3 and TRBJ2-7, with D possibly being TRBD2 (6 bases). V was shortened by 4 bases and J by 9 bases, with 7 bases between the two germline ends. CDR1 MNHEY and CDR2 SVGEGT come from the germline V gene. The CDR3 spans 10 residues. CDR3 DNA sequence: TGTGCCAGCAGTTCGGGAGTGCAGTACTTC. It codes for CASSSGVQYF.

This chain links TRBV4-3 with TRBJ2-5; no clear D gene. The CDR3 has 13 residues. Trimming removed 2 bases from V and 5 bases from J, with 9 bases in between. Germline values: CDR1 LGHNA, CDR2 YSLEER. The CDR3 coding sequence is TGCGCCAGCAGCCAAACTAACGCGGAGACCCAGTACTTC. Its protein is CASSQTNAETQYF.

The rearrangement joins TRBV29-1 to TRBJ2-7; D might be TRBD1 (5 bases). CDR1 SQVTM and CDR2 ANQGSEA come from the germline V gene. V was pared by 5 bases and J by 5 bases, with 10 bases between. The CDR3 covers 11 residues. CDR3 nucleotides: TGCAGCGTTCTTAAGGGGCACGAGCAGTACTTC. Residues: CSVLKGHEQYF.

The chain has TRBV7-2 and TRBJ2-5; tentative D call: TRBD2 (5 bases). The V end was cut by 1 base, the J end by 5 bases, with 8 bases between. Germline assignment: CDR1 SGHTA and CDR2 FQGNSA. This CDR3 spans 13 amino acids. The CDR3 reads CASSLERVETQYF. In DNA, the CDR3 is TGTGCCAGCAGCTTAGAGAGGGTCGAGACCCAGTACTTC.

This rearrangement joins TRBV7-2 to TRBJ2-3; D could derive from TRBD1 or TRBD2 (5 bases each). V was pared by 4 bases and J by 2 bases, with 10 bases between. The CDR3 is 14 residues long. Germline V lookup: CDR1 SGHTA, CDR2 FQGNSA. CDR3 sequence: CASSWKGTTDTQYF. CDR3 nucleotides: TGTGCCAGCAGCTGGAAGGGGACCACAGATACGCAGTATTTT.

For the CDR3, the DNA is TGTGCCAGCAGTTTAGGGGGAGGTGGAGATACGCAGTATTTT. Encoded protein: CASSLGGGGDTQYF. The genes are TRBV12-3 or TRBV12-4 and TRBJ2-3; tentative D call: TRBD2 (6 bases). V lost 1 base and J lost 5, with 10 bases in between. This CDR3 contains 14 residues.

This clonotype came up a few times. The J gene is TRBJ2-7, the V gene TRBV5-1, with 9 bases aligning to TRBD1. Germline CDR1 reads SGHRS; CDR2 reads YFSETQ. The CDR3 covers 15 residues. Trimming cost V 2 bases and J 2 bases; bases outside gene matches: 5. CDR3 nucleotide sequence: TGCGCCAGCAGCTTTGACAGGGGGAGAGCCTACGAGCAGTACTTC. It codes for CASSFDRGRAYEQYF. The full variable domain, its missing parts supplied by reference TRBV5-1 and TRBJ2-7, is KAGVTQTPRYLIKTRGQQVTLSCSPISGHRSVSWYQQTPGQGLQFLFEYFSETQRNKGNFPGRFSGRQFSNSRSEMNVSTLELGDSALYLCASSFDRGRAYEQYFGPGTRLTVT.

This clonotype came up a few times. J is TRBJ1-1 and V is TRBV20-1; possibly TRBD1 for D (6 bases). Germline CDR1 is DFQATT and CDR2 is SNEGSKA (reference sequence). This CDR3 is built from 16 residues. V was pared by 3 bases and J by 0 bases, with 17 bases between. The CDR3 here is CSASIGQLLMNTEAFF. CDR3 nucleotide sequence: TGCAGTGCTAGTATTGGACAGCTTCTTATGAACACTGAAGCTTTCTTT.

The chain has TRBV27 and TRBJ2-1; TRBD2 agrees at 9 bases. The trim removed 2 bases at V and 8 bases at J, leaving 10 bases unmatched. There are 16 residues in the CDR3. In germline, CDR1 is MNHEY, CDR2 SMNVEV (reference sequence). The CDR3 sequence: CASSLEASGKSDEQFF. CDR3 sequence (DNA): TGTGCCAGCAGTTTAGAGGCTAGCGGGAAGAGCGATGAGCAGTTCTTC.

Worth noting for this clonotype: A much bigger clone sits one base away, suggesting this may be a read error. V usage is TRBV20-1 and J usage is TRBJ1-5; TRBD1 might be the D (5 bases). From germline, CDR1 is DFQATT and CDR2 SNEGSKA (reference sequence). V was shortened by 3 bases and J by 5 bases, with 8 bases between the two germline ends. The CDR3 totals 12 residues. CDR3 amino acids: CSASVGDQPQHF. The CDR3 nucleotides are TGCAGTGCTAGTGTGGGGGATCAGCCCCAGCATTTT.

This clonotype was observed a handful of times. This chain links TRBV15 with TRBJ2-1; 10 bases are a match to TRBD2. The CDR3 runs 19 residues. Germline CDR1 and CDR2: LNHNV and YYDKDF (reference sequence). Germline trimming cut 0 bases from V and 0 bases from J; bases unmatched to any gene: 8. CDR3 in DNA: TGTGCCACCAGCAGAGATAAGGGGACTAGCGAGAGCTCCTACAATGAGCAGTTCTTC. Residues: CATSRDKGTSESSYNEQFF.

The gene calls are TRBV6-5 and TRBJ2-7; 9 bases fit TRBD2. Germline trimming cut 0 bases from V and 5 bases from J; bases unmatched to any gene: 8. The CDR3 is made up of 16 amino acids. The germline V gene has CDR1 MNHEY and CDR2 SVGAGI. In nucleotides, the CDR3 is TGTGCCAGCAGTTACTCCCCGGGACTAGCTCCGGACGAGCAGTACTTC. Encoded protein: CASSYSPGLAPDEQYF.

This clonotype was recorded at least ten times. In nucleotides, the CDR3 is TGCAGCGTTGAAGAACTCGGACAGGGTTCTCGAAACGAGCAGTACTTC. Residues: CSVEELGQGSRNEQYF. The genes are TRBV29-1 and TRBJ2-7, with 8 bases fitting TRBD1. The CDR3 sequence is 16 residues long. The J segment lost 5 bases and the V segment lost 0 bases, leaving 12 bases of the junction unmatched. CDR1 SQVTM and CDR2 ANQGSEA come from the germline V gene.

The J gene is TRBJ2-1, the V gene TRBV9, with 8 bases lining up with TRBD1. With 4 bases clipped from V and 0 bases from J, the junction kept 6 bases outside the gene matches. This CDR3 is 16 amino acids long. The germline V gene encodes CDR1 SGDLS and CDR2 YYNGEE. The CDR3 sequence: CASSTSTGGSYNEQFF. The CDR3 DNA reads TGTGCCAGCAGCACATCCACAGGGGGCTCCTACAATGAGCAGTTCTTC.

The chain carries TRBV6-1 and TRBJ2-3; 7 bases agree with TRBD2. The trim removed 2 bases at V and 4 bases at J, leaving 12 bases unmatched. CDR1 and CDR2 from the germline V gene are MNHNS and SASEGT. CDR3 length equals 17 residues. DNA for the CDR3: TGTGCCAGCAGTGAACAGGGTAGCGGGCCTTGGGCAGATACGCAGTATTTT. Amino acid sequence: CASSEQGSGPWADTQYF.

This clonotype was observed many times. V is TRBV20-1 and J is TRBJ1-1; 7 positions match TRBD1. The CDR3 loop spans 15 amino acids. J gave up 0 bases and V 6 bases, and 10 bases lay outside the gene matches. Per germline, CDR1 DFQATT and CDR2 SNEGSKA (reference sequence). The CDR3, as DNA: TGCAGTGCGCCGAGTGAGGGGGCCTTGAACACTGAAGCTTTCTTT. This translates into CSAPSEGALNTEAFF.

This clonotype has a count of ten or more. The chain uses TRBV5-1 and TRBJ2-7, with 12 bases matching TRBD1. The CDR3 length is 15 residues. Unmatched junction bases numbered 8, after V lost 4 bases and J lost 6 bases. Germline V gives CDR1 SGHRS, CDR2 YFSETQ. CDR3 sequence reads: CASSVTGTGGREQYF. The DNA of the CDR3 is TGCGCCAGCAGCGTTACCGGGACAGGGGGCCGCGAGCAGTACTTC.

V is TRBV29-1 and J is TRBJ2-3; 14 nucleotides match TRBD2. V shed 7 bases, J shed 1 base, and the junction held 7 bases outside the gene matches. The germline gives CDR1 SQVTM, CDR2 ANQGSEA. The CDR3 contains 16 residues. The CDR3 DNA follows: TGCAGCGCCGGACTAGCGGGGGGAATAGGCACAGATACGCAGTATTTT. Protein: CSAGLAGGIGTDTQYF.

The chain has TRBV3-1 and TRBJ2-7, with a possible D match to TRBD1 (6 bases). CDR1 is LGHDT, CDR2 YNNKEL, per germline (reference sequence). The CDR3 loop spans 14 amino acids. V was shortened by 4 bases and J by 0 bases, with 10 bases between the two germline ends. The CDR3 is CASSPLRGSYEQYF. In DNA form, the CDR3 reads TGTGCCAGCAGCCCCCTCAGGGGCTCCTACGAGCAGTACTTC.

The chain combines TRBV7-6 with TRBJ2-1, with TRBD1 matching over 9 bases. The CDR3 totals 15 residues. The junction had 8 bases not matched to a gene; V was cut back by 5 bases and J by 6 bases. Germline-derived CDR1 and CDR2 are SGHVS and FNYEAQ. The CDR3 protein is CASSGRTGGLNEQFF. CDR3 DNA sequence: TGTGCCAGCAGCGGGCGAACAGGGGGCCTCAATGAGCAGTTCTTC.

This clonotype was found a few times. This chain uses TRBV20-1 with TRBJ2-5; 10 nucleotides line up with TRBD1. The CDR3 is 17 amino acids. V shed 0 bases and J 5 bases; nucleotides not matched to a gene: 12. Germline V gene lookup returns CDR1 DFQATT and CDR2 SNEGSKA (reference sequence). CDR3 sequence reads: CSARDLARTGGTETQYF. The CDR3 DNA follows: TGCAGTGCTAGAGATTTGGCGCGGACAGGGGGAACTGAGACCCAGTACTTC.

This clonotype has only a few counts. The chain uses TRBV5-5 and TRBJ2-7; the D is unclear. This CDR3 region has 11 residues. V shed 4 bases and J shed 7 bases, with 9 bases lying between them. Germline V gives CDR1 SGHKS, CDR2 YYEKEE (reference sequence). CDR3 in amino acids: CASSIIGEQYF. The CDR3 coding sequence is TGTGCCAGCAGCATCATCGGAGAGCAGTACTTC.

This clonotype appeared many times. The chain combines TRBV29-1 with TRBJ2-1, with D possibly being TRBD2 (6 bases). The CDR3 is 13 amino acids. Looked up from germline, CDR1 is SQVTM and CDR2 is ANQGSEA. V was clipped by 4 bases and J by 0 bases, with 7 bases between them. The chain's CDR3 is CSVAGGSYNEQFF. CDR3 bases: TGCAGCGTTGCCGGGGGCTCCTACAATGAGCAGTTCTTC.